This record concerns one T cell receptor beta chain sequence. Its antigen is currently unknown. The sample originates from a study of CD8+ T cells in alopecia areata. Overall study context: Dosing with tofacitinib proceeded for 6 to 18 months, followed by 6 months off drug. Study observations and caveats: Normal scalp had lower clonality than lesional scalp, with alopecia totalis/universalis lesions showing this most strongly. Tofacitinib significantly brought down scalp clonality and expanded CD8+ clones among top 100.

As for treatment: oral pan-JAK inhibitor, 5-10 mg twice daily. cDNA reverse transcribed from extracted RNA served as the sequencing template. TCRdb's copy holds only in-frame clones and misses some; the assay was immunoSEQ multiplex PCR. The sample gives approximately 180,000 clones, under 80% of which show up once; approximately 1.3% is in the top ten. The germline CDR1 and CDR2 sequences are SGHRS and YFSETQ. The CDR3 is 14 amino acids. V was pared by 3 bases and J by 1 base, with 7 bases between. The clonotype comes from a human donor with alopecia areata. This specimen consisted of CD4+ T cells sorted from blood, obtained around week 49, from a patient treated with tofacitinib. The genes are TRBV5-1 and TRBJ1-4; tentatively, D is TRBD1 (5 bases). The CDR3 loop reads CASSSDRTNEKLFF. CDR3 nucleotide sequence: TGCGCCAGCAGCTCCGACAGAACTAATGAAAAACTGTTTTTT.